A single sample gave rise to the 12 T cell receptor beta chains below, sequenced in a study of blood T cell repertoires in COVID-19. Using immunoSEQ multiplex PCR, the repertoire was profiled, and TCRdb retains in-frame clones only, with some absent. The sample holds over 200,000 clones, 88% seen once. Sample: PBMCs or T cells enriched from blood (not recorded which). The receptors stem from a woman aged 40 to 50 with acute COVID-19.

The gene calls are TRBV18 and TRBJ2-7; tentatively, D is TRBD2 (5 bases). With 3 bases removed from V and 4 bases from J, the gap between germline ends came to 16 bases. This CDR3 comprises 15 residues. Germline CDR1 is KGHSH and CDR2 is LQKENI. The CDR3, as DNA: TGTGCCAGCTCACCGACCGACGGTAGAGGGTACGAGCAGTACTTC. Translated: CASSPTDGRGYEQYF. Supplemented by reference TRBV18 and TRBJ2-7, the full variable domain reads NAGVMQNPRHLVRRRGQEARLRCSPMKGHSHVYWYRQLPEEGLKFMVYLQKENIIDESGMPKERFSAEFPKEGPSILRIQQVVRGDSAAYFCASSPTDGRGYEQYFGPGTRLTVT.

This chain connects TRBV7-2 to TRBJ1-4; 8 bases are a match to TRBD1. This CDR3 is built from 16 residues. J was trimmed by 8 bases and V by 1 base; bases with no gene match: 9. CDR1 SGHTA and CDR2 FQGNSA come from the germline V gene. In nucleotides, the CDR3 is TGTGCCAGCAGCTTAGAGTTCGGGACAGGTTACGAAAAACTGTTTTTT. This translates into CASSLEFGTGYEKLFF.

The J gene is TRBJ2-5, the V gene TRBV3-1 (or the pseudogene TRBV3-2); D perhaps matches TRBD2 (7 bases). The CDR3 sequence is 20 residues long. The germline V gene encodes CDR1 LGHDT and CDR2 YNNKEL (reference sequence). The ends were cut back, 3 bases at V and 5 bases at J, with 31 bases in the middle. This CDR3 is CASSHTKGGSGPWNWETQYF. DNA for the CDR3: TGTGCCAGCAGCCACACCAAGGGGGGGAGCGGGCCGTGGAATTGGGAGACCCAGTACTTC.

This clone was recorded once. The CDR3 coding sequence is TGTGCCAGCAGCCCCTGGGCTAGCGGAATTAATGAGCAGTTCTTC. Protein product: CASSPWASGINEQFF. This chain connects TRBV11-3 to TRBJ2-1; 7 bases are shared with TRBD2. The CDR3 loop spans 15 amino acids. Trimming at V came to 5 bases and at J to 7 bases, leaving 11 bases not matched to a gene. Germline CDR1 reads SGHNT; CDR2 reads YENEEA.

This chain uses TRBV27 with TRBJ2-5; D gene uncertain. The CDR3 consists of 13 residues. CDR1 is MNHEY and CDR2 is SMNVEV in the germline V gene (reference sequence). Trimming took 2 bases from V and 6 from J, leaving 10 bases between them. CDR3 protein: CASSLTRTQTQYF. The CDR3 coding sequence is TGTGCCAGCAGTTTAACCAGAACCCAGACCCAGTACTTC.

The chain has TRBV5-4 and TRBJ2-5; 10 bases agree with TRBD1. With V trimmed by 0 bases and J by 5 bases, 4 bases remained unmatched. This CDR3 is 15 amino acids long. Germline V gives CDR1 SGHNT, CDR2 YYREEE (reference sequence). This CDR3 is CASSLVTGGGETQYF. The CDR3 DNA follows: TGTGCCAGCAGCTTGGTGACAGGGGGCGGTGAGACCCAGTACTTC.

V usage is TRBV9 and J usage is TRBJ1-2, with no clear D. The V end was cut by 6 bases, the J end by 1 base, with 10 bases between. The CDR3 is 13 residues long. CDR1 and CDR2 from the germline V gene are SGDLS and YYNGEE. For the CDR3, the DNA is TGTGCCAGCACCGAGCGGGGTAACTATGGCTACACCTTC. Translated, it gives CASTERGNYGYTF.

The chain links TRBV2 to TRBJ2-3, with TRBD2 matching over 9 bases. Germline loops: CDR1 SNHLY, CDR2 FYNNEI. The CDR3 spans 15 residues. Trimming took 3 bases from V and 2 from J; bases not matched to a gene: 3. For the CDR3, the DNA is TGTGCCAGCAGTGAGCTAGCGGGGTACACAGATACGCAGTATTTT. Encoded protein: CASSELAGYTDTQYF.

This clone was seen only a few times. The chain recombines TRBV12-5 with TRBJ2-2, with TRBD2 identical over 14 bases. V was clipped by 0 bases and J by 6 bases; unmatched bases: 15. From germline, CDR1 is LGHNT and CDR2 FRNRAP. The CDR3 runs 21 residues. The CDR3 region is CASGLVAGTSGRMGRAGELFF. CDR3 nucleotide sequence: TGTGCTAGTGGTTTGGTCGCCGGGACTAGCGGGAGAATGGGAAGGGCCGGGGAGCTGTTTTTT.

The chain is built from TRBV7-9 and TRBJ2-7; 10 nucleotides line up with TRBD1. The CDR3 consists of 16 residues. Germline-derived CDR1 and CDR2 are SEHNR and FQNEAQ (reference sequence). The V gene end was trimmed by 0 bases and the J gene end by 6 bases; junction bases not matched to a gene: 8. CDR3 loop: CASSLALGQGMGEQYV. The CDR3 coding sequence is TGTGCCAGCAGCTTAGCGCTGGGACAGGGGATGGGCGAGCAGTACGTC.

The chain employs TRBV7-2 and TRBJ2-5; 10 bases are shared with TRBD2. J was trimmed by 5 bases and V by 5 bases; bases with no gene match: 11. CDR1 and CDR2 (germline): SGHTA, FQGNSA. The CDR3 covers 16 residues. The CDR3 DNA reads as TGTGCCAGCAGCGTGACTGGTAGCGGGAGGTCTGAGACCCAGTACTTC. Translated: CASSVTGSGRSETQYF.

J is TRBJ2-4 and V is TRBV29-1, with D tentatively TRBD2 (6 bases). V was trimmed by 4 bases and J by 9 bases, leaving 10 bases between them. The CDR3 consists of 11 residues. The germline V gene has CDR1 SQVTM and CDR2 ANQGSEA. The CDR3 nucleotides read TGCAGCGTTGGGGACGGGGGCATTCAGTACTTC. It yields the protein CSVGDGGIQYF. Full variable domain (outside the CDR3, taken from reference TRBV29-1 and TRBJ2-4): SAVISQKPSRDICQRGTSLTIQCQVDSQVTMMFWYRQQPGQSLTLIATANQGSEATYESGFVIDKFPISRPNLTFSTLTVSNMSPEDSSIYLCSVGDGGIQYFGAGTRLSVL.